This T cell receptor beta chain appears in the sequencing data of a study of technical replicates of blood from a few donors. Sequencing was performed with immunoSEQ multiplex PCR; in TCRdb, only in-frame clones are kept and a portion is missing. The sample comprises some 81,000 clones, roughly 90% of which are singletons, and 0.25% rests with the top ten. Germline V CDR1 and CDR2: SEHNR, FQNEAQ (reference sequence). The V and J ends lost 5 bases and 4 bases respectively, with 9 bases between them. This CDR3 is built from 13 residues. Sequenced material: T cells isolated from PBMCs. This chain joins TRBV7-9 and TRBJ2-1; D ambiguous. This clonotype was obtained from a human donor in good health. CDR3 region: CASSPGSYNEQFF. The CDR3 DNA sequence: TGTGCCAGCAGCCCCGGGTCATACAATGAGCAGTTCTTC.